This is a list of T cell receptor beta chains from one sample in a study of control samples from healthy donors and cancer patients. TCRdb's copy holds only in-frame clones and misses some; the assay was immunoSEQ multiplex PCR. The top ten hold roughly 10% of the sample, which has about 140,000 clones, 80% to 90% seen once. Sequencing was performed on blood. These receptors originate from a woman between 25 and 40 years old in good health. The CDR3 runs from the conserved cysteine through the conserved F or W. A D gene is named only where the DNA matches it firmly. Only some rows state a clone size, as once, few, many or a class for expanded clones.

V gene,clone size,J gene,D gene,CDR3 protein,CDR3 DNA
TRBV5-1,NA,TRBJ2-3,NA,CASQQLGLATASTDTQYF,TGCGCCAGCCAACAACTGGGTCTAGCAACGGCTAGCACAGATACGCAGTATTTT
TRBV23-1,NA,TRBJ2-4,NA,CASSPRTPNIQYF,TGCGCCAGCAGCCCCCGGACTCCGAACATTCAGTACTTC
TRBV7-9,NA,TRBJ2-1,TRBD2,CASSWGLAGPEQFF,TGTGCCAGCAGTTGGGGACTAGCGGGACCTGAGCAGTTCTTC
TRBV4-1,once,TRBJ2-3,TRBD2,CASSQEASGRGFTDTQYF,TGCGCCAGCAGCCAAGAGGCTAGCGGGAGGGGTTTCACAGATACGCAGTATTTT
TRBV5-6,NA,TRBJ1-1,NA,CASSFVAERAEAFF,TGTGCCAGCAGCTTCGTTGCAGAAAGAGCTGAAGCTTTCTTT
TRBV19,NA,TRBJ2-7,TRBD2,CASSGRLAASYEQYF,TGTGCCAGTAGCGGACGACTAGCGGCGTCCTACGAGCAGTACTTC
TRBV30,NA,TRBJ1-5,NA,CAGSTGGGQPQHF,TGTGCCGGATCGACAGGAGGCGGCCAGCCCCAGCATTTT
TRBV11-2,NA,TRBJ2-7,TRBD1,CASSLVQGVGEQYF,TGTGCCAGCAGCTTAGTACAGGGGGTAGGCGAGCAGTACTTC
TRBV4-1,NA,TRBJ2-1,NA,CASSPPTTSVGNEQFF,TGCGCCAGCAGCCCACCCACGACCTCAGTGGGCAATGAGCAGTTCTTC
TRBV5-8,NA,TRBJ2-3,TRBD1,CASSHQGTGVDTQYF,TGTGCCAGCAGCCACCAGGGGACAGGGGTAGATACGCAGTATTTT
TRBV6-5,NA,TRBJ1-2,TRBD1,CASSYEGASKYYGYTF,TGTGCCAGCAGTTACGAGGGGGCGTCTAAGTACTATGGCTACACCTTC
TRBV5-1,NA,TRBJ2-2,TRBD2,CASSVAGGPSGELFF,TGCGCCAGCAGCGTAGCGGGAGGGCCGTCCGGGGAGCTGTTTTTT
TRBV6-2/TRBV6-3,NA,TRBJ1-1,NA,CASSYGGTEAFF,TGTGCCAGCAGTTACGGAGGGACCGAAGCTTTCTTT
TRBV29-1,NA,TRBJ1-2,NA,CSVGHRSNYGYTF,TGCAGCGTCGGACACCGGAGCAACTATGGCTACACCTTC
TRBV4-2,NA,TRBJ1-5,TRBD1,CASSQRDRDNQPQHF,TGTGCCAGCAGCCAAAGGGACAGGGACAATCAGCCCCAGCATTTT
TRBV4-2,NA,TRBJ2-7,TRBD1,CASSQGVGTGMYEQYF,TGTGCCAGCAGCCAAGGGGTTGGGACAGGGATGTACGAGCAGTACTTC
TRBV5-6,NA,TRBJ2-3,TRBD2,CASNPTGTRSTDTQYF,TGTGCCAGCAACCCTACCGGGACTAGAAGCACAGATACGCAGTATTTT
TRBV6-5,NA,TRBJ1-1,TRBD1,CASSYGGDRAFF,TGTGCCAGCAGTTACGGCGGGGACAGAGCTTTCTTT
TRBV21-1,NA,TRBJ2-1,NA,CASSKAPGTTNNEQFF,TGTGCCAGCAGCAAAGCGCCAGGGACGACCAACAATGAGCAGTTCTTC
TRBV4-1,NA,TRBJ1-2,TRBD1,CASSPTGALGYTF,TGCGCCAGCAGCCCGACAGGGGCATTGGGCTACACCTTC
TRBV18,NA,TRBJ1-1,NA,CASSPPDGLGRAFF,TGTGCCAGCTCACCGCCGGACGGGCTAGGAAGGGCTTTCTTT
TRBV29-1,NA,TRBJ1-3,NA,CSVAGTGTWGGNTIYF,TGCAGCGTCGCAGGAACAGGGACCTGGGGTGGAAACACCATATATTTT
TRBV11-2,NA,TRBJ1-1,NA,CASSLDRGGVNTEAFF,TGTGCCAGCAGCTTAGACCGGGGCGGAGTGAACACTGAAGCTTTCTTT